The rows below give T cell receptor beta chains drawn from one sample of a study of blood T cells in healthy people across ages. Via MiXCR, TCRdb re-called the 5' RACE reads, giving one row per CDR3 protein. Of 800,000 to 1,000,000 distinct CDR3 sequences in the sample, approximately 49% are singletons; the top ten hold 13%. Sequencing input: blood. All receptors derive from a man under 40 in good health. CDR3s include the opening cysteine and the closing phenylalanine or tryptophan. D genes are given only for firm matches. The size field is filled for only some rows; it gives once, few, many or a size class.

TRBV5-1	TRBD2	.	TRBJ2-7	CASSAGLVVEGEQYF	TGCGCCAGCAGCGCGGGACTAGTCGTGGAGGGGGAGCAGTACTTC
TRBV4-2	.	few	TRBJ2-1	CASSQPNNEQFF	TGTGCCAGCAGCCAGCCTAACAATGAGCAGTTCTTC
TRBV14	.	.	TRBJ2-2	CASSRREGSGELFF	TGTGCCAGCAGCCGTCGGGAAGGTTCCGGGGAGCTGTTTTTT
TRBV29-1	.	few	TRBJ2-5	CSGGQQETQYF	TGCAGCGGAGGACAGCAAGAGACCCAGTACTTC
TRBV27	TRBD1	.	TRBJ1-2	CASSALRDRGNYGYTF	TGTGCCAGCAGTGCCCTTAGGGACAGGGGTAACTATGGCTACACCTTC
TRBV7-3	.	many	TRBJ2-1	CASSLSGGSSYNEQFF	TGCGCCAGCAGCTTGAGCGGAGGGAGCTCCTACAATGAGCAGTTCTTC
TRBV7-9	TRBD1	.	TRBJ1-6	CASSFIPAGGNSPLHF	TGTGCCAGCAGCTTTATCCCGGCAGGGGGAAATTCACCCCTCCACTTT
TRBV18	.	few	TRBJ1-2	CASSSTGQIIGYTF	TGTGCCAGCTCATCTACGGGACAAATTATAGGCTACACCTTC
TRBV6-4	.	many	TRBJ2-3	CASSDSAGSTDTQYF	TGTGCCAGCAGTGACTCTGCGGGCTCCACAGATACGCAGTATTTT
TRBV10-3	.	.	TRBJ1-2	CAISESTETNYGYTF	TGTGCCATCAGTGAGTCCACGGAAACTAACTATGGCTACACCTTC
TRBV20-1	TRBD2	.	TRBJ2-5	CSARGSGGQETQYF	TGCAGTGCTAGGGGAAGCGGGGGACAAGAGACCCAGTACTTC
TRBV7-9	.	few	TRBJ1-4	CASSSVGEKLFF	TGTGCCAGCAGTTCCGTCGGGGAAAAACTGTTTTTT
TRBV7-9	.	few	TRBJ1-2	CASSLNLRRDNYGYTF	TGTGCCAGCAGCTTGAACTTACGGAGAGATAACTATGGCTACACCTTC
TRBV6-1	.	once	TRBJ2-3	CASSGPPIGTTQYF	TGTGCCAGCAGTGGGCCCCCCATTGGTACGACGCAGTATTTT
TRBV5-1	.	.	TRBJ2-1	CASSLGTDYYNEQFF	TGCGCCAGCAGCCTCGGGACGGATTACTACAATGAGCAGTTCTTC
TRBV18	TRBD1	.	TRBJ1-1	CASSPSQGAIGTEAFF	TGTGCCAGCTCACCGTCACAGGGGGCTATTGGCACTGAAGCTTTCTTT
TRBV21-1	.	.	TRBJ2-1	CASSNMTSAYEQFF	TGTGCCAGCAGCAATATGACATCTGCGTATGAGCAGTTCTTC
TRBV4-3	.	.	TRBJ1-3	CASSQEGRVSSGNTIYF	TGCGCCAGCAGCCAAGAGGGCAGGGTATCGTCTGGAAACACCATATATTTT
TRBV4-1	.	.	TRBJ1-4	CASSSKGETGEKLFF	TGCGCCAGCAGCTCAAAGGGGGAAACAGGTGAAAAACTGTTTTTT
TRBV6-5	.	.	TRBJ1-2	CASNDGDYGYTF	TGTGCCAGCAACGATGGGGACTATGGCTACACCTTC
TRBV18	.	.	TRBJ2-7	CASSPPVVTAYEQYF	TGTGCCAGCTCACCACCTGTGGTAACGGCATACGAGCAGTACTTC
TRBV20-1	TRBD2	.	TRBJ2-5	CSAPRLAGSVETQYF	TGCAGTGCCCCCCGTCTAGCGGGATCTGTAGAGACCCAGTACTTC
TRBV29-1	.	.	TRBJ2-2	CSGGQANTGELFF	TGCAGCGGGGGGCAGGCGAACACCGGGGAGCTGTTTTTT
TRBV20-1	.	few	TRBJ1-4	CSATSQDEKLFF	TGCAGTGCCACTAGCCAAGATGAAAAACTGTTTTTT
TRBV7-2	.	.	TRBJ2-1	CASRAGGGEQFF	TGTGCCAGCAGAGCTGGGGGGGGCGAGCAGTTCTTC
TRBV25-1	TRBD2	.	TRBJ2-5	CASSDLPSGGTLYQETQYF	TGTGCCAGCAGTGACCTGCCTAGCGGGGGGACCCTGTACCAAGAGACCCAGTACTTC
TRBV29-1	.	.	TRBJ1-2	CSVGGEAGHTF	TGCAGCGTTGGGGGGGAGGCTGGCCACACCTTC
TRBV12-3/TRBV12-4	TRBD1	.	TRBJ1-2	CASSWTGSYGYTF	TGTGCCAGCAGTTGGACAGGGAGCTATGGCTACACCTTC
TRBV11-2	.	.	TRBJ1-4	CASSLEGVGGNEKLFF	TGTGCCAGCAGCTTAGAGGGGGTCGGCGGTAATGAAAAACTGTTTTTT
TRBV6-1	.	few	TRBJ2-7	CASSERGDEQYF	TGTGCCAGCAGTGAAAGGGGAGACGAGCAGTACTTC
TRBV5-1	.	.	TRBJ2-1	CASSADGYNEQFF	TGCGCCAGCAGCGCGGACGGCTACAATGAGCAGTTCTTC
TRBV28	TRBD1	few	TRBJ1-2	CASSTNDRGSNYGYTF	TGTGCCAGCAGCACTAACGACAGGGGCTCTAACTATGGCTACACCTTC